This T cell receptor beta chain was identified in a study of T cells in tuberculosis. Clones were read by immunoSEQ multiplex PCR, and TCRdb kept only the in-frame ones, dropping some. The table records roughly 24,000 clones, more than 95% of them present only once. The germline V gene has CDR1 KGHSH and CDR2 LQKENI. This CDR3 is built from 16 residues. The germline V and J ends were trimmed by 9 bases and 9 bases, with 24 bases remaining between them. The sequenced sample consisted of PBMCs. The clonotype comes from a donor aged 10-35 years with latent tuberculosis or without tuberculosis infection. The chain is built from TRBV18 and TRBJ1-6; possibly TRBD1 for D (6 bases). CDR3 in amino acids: CASLTRTAPRISPLHF. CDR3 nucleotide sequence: TGTGCCAGTCTAACCCGGACAGCCCCTAGAATTTCACCCCTCCACTTT.